This is a list of T cell receptor beta chains from one sample in a study of blood T cells in healthy people across ages. TCRdb re-analysed the 5' RACE reads in MiXCR, keeping a single row per CDR3 protein. The sample records fewer than 2,000,000 distinct CDR3 sequences, around 35% being singletons. The source material was blood. The receptor source for this set is a woman under 40 in good health. Each CDR3 is given with its conserved first and last residue. Each record gives: V gene, clone size, J gene, D gene, CDR3 DNA, CDR3 protein. D genes are given only for firm matches. A row's size may be missing; if present it is once, few, many or a size class.

TRBV3-1	few	TRBJ1-2	.	TGTGCCAGCAGCCAAGGGCAGCCTTATGGCTACACCTTC	CASSQGQPYGYTF
TRBV10-3	.	TRBJ2-2	.	TGTGCCATCGGCTCTCCAGGGTCCCCGGCCGGGGAGCTGTTTTTT	CAIGSPGSPAGELFF
TRBV29-1	.	TRBJ2-5	TRBD2	TGCAGCGCCCAGGGAGTGAGTAGCGGGAGGAGGCAAGAGACCCAGTACTTC	CSAQGVSSGRRQETQYF
TRBV12-3/TRBV12-4	.	TRBJ1-4	TRBD1	TGTGCCAGCAGTTCATCGGACAGGGAAGCTAATGAAAAACTGTTTTTT	CASSSSDREANEKLFF
TRBV30	.	TRBJ1-1	.	TGTGCCTGGAGTCATCCCGGGGGCAGGACTGAAGCTTTCTTT	CAWSHPGGRTEAFF
TRBV2	.	TRBJ2-7	.	TGTGCCAGCAGTGAGTCGGGGGCAGGACTCAACTCCTACGAGCAGTACTTC	CASSESGAGLNSYEQYF
TRBV12-3/TRBV12-4	once	TRBJ2-7	TRBD2	TGTGCCAGCAGTTTGAGCGGGGAGGATTACGAGCAGTACTTC	CASSLSGEDYEQYF
TRBV28	many	TRBJ1-6	TRBD1	TGTGCCAGCAGTTTGGACAGGGGGAGCTCACCCCTCCACTTT	CASSLDRGSSPLHF
TRBV11-1	.	TRBJ2-3	TRBD2	TGTGCCAGCAGCCCCCCTGCGGGACTAGCGGGAAAGGGAGATACGCAGTATTTT	CASSPPAGLAGKGDTQYF
TRBV20-1	.	TRBJ1-2	.	TGCAGTGGGCCGGAAGGCTACACCTTC	CSGPEGYTF